A single sample gave rise to the 31 T cell receptor beta chains below, sequenced in a study of glioma-infiltrating T cells after dendritic cell vaccination. Using immunoSEQ multiplex PCR, the repertoire was profiled, and TCRdb retains in-frame clones only, with some absent. Here the sample spans roughly 38,000 clones, approximately 80% being singletons. The sequenced sample was blood, obtained before dendritic cell vaccination. The source of these receptors is a human donor with glioblastoma.

V and J are TRBV11-2 and TRBJ1-4; unclear D gene. Per germline, CDR1 SGHAT and CDR2 FQNNGV. V lost 0 bases to trimming and J lost 0 bases, with 8 bases between them. The length of the CDR3 is 16 residues. CDR3 DNA sequence: TGTGCCAGCAGCTTAGATTCTCGTGCAACTAATGAAAAACTGTTTTTT. It translates to CASSLDSRATNEKLFF.

The rearrangement joins TRBV29-1 to TRBJ2-5; D is unresolved. Germline assignment: CDR1 SQVTM and CDR2 ANQGSEA. The CDR3 totals 12 residues. Trimming removed 5 bases at V and 2 bases at J, with 9 bases between. CDR3 in amino acids: CSVLTGQETQYF. DNA of the CDR3: TGCAGCGTTTTAACGGGTCAAGAGACCCAGTACTTC.

This chain connects TRBV4-3 to TRBJ2-3; 12 positions agree with TRBD2. The junction had 7 bases not matched to a gene; V was cut back by 0 bases and J by 15 bases. From germline, CDR1 is LGHNA and CDR2 YSLEER. The CDR3 sequence is 14 residues long. The CDR3 coding sequence is TGCGCCAGCAGCCAAGATCAGACTAGCGGGGGAAAATATTTT. Its protein product is CASSQDQTSGGKYF.

The rearrangement links TRBV4-3 to TRBJ1-4; 9 nucleotides align to TRBD1. Germline CDR1 reads LGHNA; CDR2 reads YSLEER. The CDR3 covers 15 residues. Trimming cost V 1 base and J 5 bases; bases outside gene matches: 2. As DNA, the CDR3 is TGCGCCAGCAGCCAAGGGACAGGGGCAAATGAAAAACTGTTTTTT. This encodes CASSQGTGANEKLFF.

CDR3 amino acids: CSVRTGDHYGYTF. CDR3 sequence (DNA): TGCAGCGTTAGAACAGGGGACCACTATGGCTACACCTTC. This rearrangement joins TRBV29-1 to TRBJ1-2; TRBD1 aligns across 7 bases. CDR3 size: 13 residues. With V trimmed by 5 bases and J by 3 bases, 6 bases remained unmatched. The germline CDR1 and CDR2 sequences are SQVTM and ANQGSEA. The complete variable domain, with remaining parts taken from reference TRBV29-1 and TRBJ1-2, reads SAVISQKPSRDICQRGTSLTIQCQVDSQVTMMFWYRQQPGQSLTLIATANQGSEATYESGFVIDKFPISRPNLTFSTLTVSNMSPEDSSIYLCSVRTGDHYGYTFGSGTRLTVV.

The rearrangement uses TRBV18 and TRBJ1-6; D perhaps matches TRBD1 (6 bases). The CDR3 extends over 16 amino acids. V lost 4 bases and J 6 bases, leaving 16 bases between the germline ends. Germline V gives CDR1 KGHSH, CDR2 LQKENI. The CDR3 DNA reads as TGTGCCAGCTCACGGGATTTACAGGGATCTAATTCACCCCTCCACTTT. As protein: CASSRDLQGSNSPLHF.

This clone is a singleton in its sample. The limits of the CDR3 on the DNA are not certain, so only TCRdb's listed CDR3 is given. The V call is TRBV6-5, the J call TRBJ1-5. Germline V lookup: CDR1 MNHEY, CDR2 SVGAGI. From its first to its last residue, the CDR3 has 12 amino acids. CDR3: CASSTSGQPQHF.

This clone turned up a few times. The V and J genes are TRBV2 and TRBJ2-1, with TRBD2 matching 9 bases. Germline-derived CDR1 and CDR2 are SNHLY and FYNNEI. The V gene end was trimmed by 0 bases and the J gene end by 8 bases; junction bases not matched to a gene: 5. This CDR3 spans 15 amino acids. CDR3 in amino acids: CASSEAGGGAYEQFF. The DNA of the CDR3 is TGTGCCAGCAGTGAAGCTGGCGGGGGGGCATATGAGCAGTTCTTC.

This chain's CDR3 is CASSYGTGWEQYF. CDR3 in DNA: TGTGCCAGCAGTTACGGGACAGGGTGGGAGCAGTACTTC. V gene TRBV6-5 combines with J gene TRBJ2-7; 9 bases are a match to TRBD1. Looked up from germline, CDR1 is MNHEY and CDR2 is SVGAGI. There are 13 residues in the CDR3. Unmatched junction bases numbered 3, after V lost 2 bases and J lost 7 bases.

This clone was recorded only once. The V call is TRBV13, the J call TRBJ1-4; no firm D call. The CDR3 runs 16 residues. V was shortened by 2 bases and J by 0 bases, with 10 bases between the two germline ends. Germline CDR1 and CDR2: PRHDT and FYEKMQ (reference sequence). The CDR3 region has the DNA TGTGCCAGCAGCTTATGGATGACTGCAACTAATGAAAAACTGTTTTTT. It translates to CASSLWMTATNEKLFF.

V and J are TRBV25-1 and TRBJ2-3; D is possibly TRBD2 (7 bases). Looked up from germline, CDR1 is MGHDK and CDR2 is SYGVNS. The ends were cut back, 1 base at V and 6 bases at J, with 17 bases in the middle. The CDR3 sequence is 16 residues long. The CDR3 loop reads CASSESEGGKGDTQYF. CDR3 in DNA: TGTGCCAGCAGTGAATCGGAGGGGGGGAAGGGTGATACGCAGTATTTT.

A word on this clone: Other DNA sequences in the same sample also yield this CDR3. The chain recombines TRBV4-2 with TRBJ1-6, with unresolved D. Looked up from germline, CDR1 is LGHNA and CDR2 is YNFKEQ. The CDR3 runs to 16 residues. Between the trimmed V and J ends, which lost 0 bases and 3 bases, there was a span of 9 bases. The CDR3 nucleotides read TGTGCCAGCAGCCAAGATCCTCATAGCTATAATTCACCCCTCCACTTT. It codes for CASSQDPHSYNSPLHF.

This chain uses TRBV7-6 with TRBJ1-4; a weak D match, TRBD1 (5 bases). In germline, CDR1 is SGHVS, CDR2 FNYEAQ. The CDR3 runs 14 residues. Trimming pared 7 bases from V and 5 bases from J, leaving 14 bases between. The CDR3 bases are TGTGCCAGCACCTCCCGCTCAGGGAATGAAAAACTGTTTTTT. Translating gives CASTSRSGNEKLFF.

This rearrangement joins TRBV10-1 to TRBJ1-5; 12 bases fit TRBD1. Germline V gene lookup returns CDR1 WNHNN and CDR2 SYGVQD (reference sequence). V lost 2 bases to trimming and J lost 1 base; unmatched junction nucleotides: 9. The CDR3 sequence is 19 residues long. The CDR3 sequence: CASSERDRGLGPSNQPQHF. CDR3 sequence (DNA): TGCGCCAGCAGTGAGAGGGACAGGGGGCTTGGACCAAGCAATCAGCCCCAGCATTTT.

As regards this clone: One end of the junction varies from germline; a read error may be responsible. J is TRBJ1-6 and V is TRBV30; a possible D gene is TRBD1 (6 bases). The CDR3 is 14 amino acids. The germline V gene has CDR1 GTSNPN and CDR2 SVGIG (reference sequence). In DNA form, the CDR3 reads TGTGCCTGGAAACGGGGGGCGTCAAATTCCCCCCTCCACTTT. This gives the protein CAWKRGASNSPLHF.

This clone came up once. The J gene is TRBJ2-3, the V gene TRBV5-1; tentatively, D is TRBD2 (5 bases). The CDR3 contains 16 residues. Germline V CDR1 and CDR2: SGHRS, YFSETQ. Deletions cut 2 bases from V and 2 bases from J, with 15 bases between. The CDR3 is CASSFVRARATDTQYF. In nucleotides, the CDR3 is TGCGCCAGCAGCTTTGTCCGGGCGAGGGCCACAGATACGCAGTATTTT.

The V gene is TRBV4-1, the J gene TRBJ2-7, with D unresolved. V lost 4 bases and J 3 bases, leaving 13 bases between the germline ends. Germline V gene lookup returns CDR1 MGHRA and CDR2 YSYEKL. CDR3 length: 14 residues. The CDR3 is CASSPDPADYEQYF. DNA for the CDR3: TGCGCCAGCAGCCCTGATCCGGCGGACTACGAGCAGTACTTC.

This rearrangement joins TRBV9 to TRBJ2-6; 8 bases match TRBD1. This CDR3 is 19 amino acids long. The germline V gene encodes CDR1 SGDLS and CDR2 YYNGEE. J gave up 4 bases and V 0 bases, and 12 bases lay outside the gene matches. CDR3 sequence reads: CASSVDRQQGEGGANVLTF. The DNA of the CDR3 is TGTGCCAGCAGCGTAGATAGGCAACAGGGGGAAGGCGGGGCCAACGTCCTGACTTTC.

This chain joins TRBV29-1 and TRBJ2-3, with D unresolved. Germline V CDR1 and CDR2: SQVTM, ANQGSEA. CDR3 size: 12 residues. V dropped 6 bases and J dropped 6 bases, with 13 bases sitting between them. CDR3 in amino acids: CSVQPIRDTQYF. CDR3 DNA: TGCAGCGTCCAACCAATACGGGATACGCAGTATTTT.

This chain links TRBV13 with TRBJ1-2, with TRBD1 identical over 8 bases. J lost 4 bases, V lost 0 bases, and 10 bases had no gene match. The CDR3 is 17 amino acids. Germline V gene sequence: CDR1 PRHDT, CDR2 FYEKMQ (reference sequence). CDR3 sequence: CASSLGQGDLTVYGYTF. DNA of the CDR3: TGTGCCAGCAGCTTAGGACAGGGGGACCTAACTGTCTATGGCTACACCTTC.

The rearrangement uses TRBV2 and TRBJ1-2; 8 nucleotides agree with TRBD1. Per germline, CDR1 SNHLY and CDR2 FYNNEI. The CDR3 sequence is 14 residues long. The junction had 13 bases not matched to a gene; V was cut back by 6 bases and J by 10 bases. In DNA, the CDR3 is TGTGCCAGCAGGACGGCAAGGGACAGGTATCCCTACACCTTC. This translates into CASRTARDRYPYTF.

The chain employs TRBV5-1 and TRBJ1-1; 9 bases line up with TRBD1. The CDR3 has 18 residues. From germline, CDR1 is SGHRS and CDR2 YFSETQ. V dropped 0 bases and J dropped 2; count of bases not matched to a gene: 11. CDR3 DNA: TGCGCCAGCAGCTTGGTCGGACAGGGGTATGGAGGCAACACTGAAGCTTTCTTT. Residues: CASSLVGQGYGGNTEAFF.

This rearrangement joins TRBV25-1 to TRBJ2-5; perhaps TRBD2 as D (6 bases). The V gene's germline CDR1 is MGHDK and CDR2 SYGVNS. This CDR3 region has 17 residues. The V gene lost 3 bases and the J gene lost 3 bases, with 20 bases spanning the gap. Here the CDR3 reads CASSDRVARLDKETQYF. The CDR3 nucleotides read TGTGCCAGCAGTGACCGCGTTGCAAGACTAGATAAAGAGACCCAGTACTTC.

V gene TRBV7-8 combines with J gene TRBJ2-7; D perhaps matches TRBD1 (6 bases). The CDR3 spans 16 residues. V gave up 7 bases and J gave up 0 bases, with 19 bases separating them. Germline CDR1 SGHVS, CDR2 FQNEAQ. The CDR3 reads CASTPGPGQGSYEQYF. The CDR3, as DNA: TGTGCCAGCACCCCGGGTCCGGGACAAGGCTCCTACGAGCAGTACTTC.

This chain links TRBV25-1 with TRBJ1-5, with a weak D call TRBD1 (5 bases). The CDR3 length is 15 residues. The V end was cut by 6 bases, the J end by 1 base, with 13 bases between. In germline, CDR1 is MGHDK, CDR2 SYGVNS. CDR3 region: CASRGGVGSNQPQHF. The CDR3, as DNA: TGTGCCAGCAGGGGAGGGGTTGGGAGCAATCAGCCCCAGCATTTT.

The CDR3 DNA reads TGTGCCAGCAGCTTAGGCGGGCACACTGAAGCTTTCTTT. Translating it yields CASSLGGHTEAFF. The rearrangement uses TRBV5-6 and TRBJ1-1; D gene uncertain. The CDR3 runs 13 residues. In germline, CDR1 is SGHDT, CDR2 YYEEEE. V was pared by 2 bases and J by 3 bases, with 8 bases between. Drawing the rest from reference TRBV5-6 and TRBJ1-1, the complete variable domain is DAGVTQSPTHLIKTRGQQVTLRCSPKSGHDTVSWYQQALGQGPQFIFQYYEEEERQRGNFPDRFSGHQFPNYSSELNVNALLLGDSALYLCASSLGGHTEAFFGQGTRLTVV.

This chain connects TRBV2 to TRBJ1-1, with D possibly matching TRBD1 (5 bases). The CDR3 extends over 14 amino acids. V was clipped by 4 bases and J by 5 bases, with 14 bases between them. In germline, CDR1 is SNHLY, CDR2 FYNNEI. In DNA form, the CDR3 reads TGTGCCAGCAGTGCCGAGGGGCGGGGGACTGAAGCTTTCTTT. It specifies CASSAEGRGTEAFF.

The chain recombines TRBV5-4 with TRBJ2-1, with TRBD1 matching 10 bases. The J segment lost 5 bases and the V segment lost 5 bases, leaving 7 bases of the junction unmatched. The V gene's germline CDR1 is SGHNT and CDR2 YYREEE (reference sequence). CDR3 length equals 15 residues. For the CDR3, the DNA is TGTGCCAGCAGGGCCGGGACAGGGGACAACAATGAGCAGTTCTTC. Its translation is CASRAGTGDNNEQFF.

This chain connects TRBV6-8 to TRBJ1-5; 8 nucleotides align to TRBD1. CDR1 and CDR2 (germline): MNHGY, SAAAGT. This CDR3 comprises 17 residues. The trim removed 1 base at V and 7 bases at J, leaving 12 bases unmatched. The CDR3 DNA reads as TGTGCCAGCAGTTACTTAATTCAACAGGGGGGCGGACAGCCCCAGCATTTT. Amino acids: CASSYLIQQGGGQPQHF.

The chain uses TRBV19 and TRBJ1-1, with D perhaps matching TRBD1 (6 bases). Trimming took 9 bases from V and 1 from J, leaving 18 bases between them. Germline CDR1 LNHDA, CDR2 SQIVND (reference sequence). The CDR3 runs 15 residues. The CDR3 loop reads CASHPRGARNTEAFF. The DNA of the CDR3 is TGTGCCAGCCACCCCCGGGGGGCTAGGAACACTGAAGCTTTCTTT.

The chain employs TRBV9 and TRBJ2-2; possibly TRBD2 for D (5 bases). Trimming took off 0 bases at V and 5 bases at J, with 5 bases between the two ends. Germline lookup yields CDR1 SGDLS and CDR2 YYNGEE. This CDR3 comprises 13 residues. The DNA of the CDR3 is TGTGCCAGCAGCGTAGCGGGGACCGGGGAGCTGTTTTTT. Amino acid sequence: CASSVAGTGELFF.